The 30 T cell receptor beta chains presented below share a single source sample, sequenced in a study of cytomegalovirus exposure and HLA in healthy donors. Libraries were prepared by immunoSEQ multiplex PCR; TCRdb keeps only in-frame clonotypes and omits some of them. The sample has about 120,000 clones; 86% are singletons. Sequencing was carried out using PBMCs. These receptors all stem from a young man in good health and CMV-seronegative.

This CDR3 reads CAWSALETQYF. CDR3 bases: TGTGCCTGGAGTGCGTTAGAGACCCAGTACTTC. The chain is built from TRBV30 and TRBJ2-5; D not certain. This CDR3 region has 11 residues. Per germline, CDR1 GTSNPN and CDR2 SVGIG (reference sequence). Trimming left V 1 base short and J 4 bases short, with 4 bases between.

The rearrangement joins TRBV5-4 to TRBJ2-3, with D unresolved. V lost 0 bases and J 4 bases, leaving 9 bases between the germline ends. The germline CDR1 and CDR2 sequences are SGHNT and YYREEE (reference sequence). CDR3 length: 14 residues. Here the CDR3 DNA reads TGTGCCAGCAGCTTGGGCGTGGTGGCAGATACGCAGTATTTT. Translation: CASSLGVVADTQYF.

The rearrangement joins TRBV5-1 to TRBJ1-1; maybe TRBD1 (5 bases). Germline V CDR1 and CDR2: SGHRS, YFSETQ. Trimming removed 5 bases from V and 5 bases from J, with 19 bases in between. The CDR3 has 15 residues. In DNA, the CDR3 is TGCGCCAGCAGGGCGACAGCCTCAGGAAGGACTGAAGCTTTCTTT. Its translation is CASRATASGRTEAFF.

This chain joins TRBV14 and TRBJ2-5; 8 nucleotides line up with TRBD2. Losses at the gene ends were 3 bases for V and 2 bases for J; bases not matched to a gene: 5. CDR1 is SGHDN and CDR2 is FVKESK in the germline V gene. This CDR3 region has 15 residues. CDR3 DNA sequence: TGTGCCAGCAGCCACACGGGAGGGTGGCAAGAGACCCAGTACTTC. Translated: CASSHTGGWQETQYF.

This clone was counted a single time. The V call is TRBV2, the J call TRBJ2-7, with D perhaps TRBD1 (6 bases). V lost 6 bases and J 3 bases, leaving 15 bases between the germline ends. From germline, CDR1 is SNHLY and CDR2 FYNNEI. The CDR3 consists of 14 residues. The CDR3 is CASRGDTQDYEQYF. The DNA of the CDR3 is TGTGCCAGCAGAGGGGACACCCAGGACTACGAGCAGTACTTC.

The chain uses TRBV7-2 and TRBJ2-2; 8 nucleotides match TRBD2. This CDR3 has 16 residues. Trimming took 5 bases from V and 1 from J; bases not matched to a gene: 6. Germline V gene sequence: CDR1 SGHTA, CDR2 FQGNSA. The CDR3 loop reads CASSRRGGQNTGELFF. The CDR3 nucleotides are TGTGCCAGCAGCCGTCGCGGGGGGCAGAACACCGGGGAGCTGTTTTTT.

The gene calls are TRBV6-4 and TRBJ1-1; 9 bases align to TRBD1. In germline, CDR1 is MRHNA, CDR2 SNTAGT. Trimming cost V 4 bases and J 5 bases; bases outside gene matches: 5. The CDR3 extends over 14 amino acids. The CDR3 nucleotides are TGTGCCAGCAGTGTGACAGGGGGACGTACTGAAGCTTTCTTT. It codes for CASSVTGGRTEAFF.

The chain couples TRBV19 to TRBJ1-5; weak D call: TRBD1 (6 bases). Trimming stripped 7 bases from V and 7 bases from J, with 17 bases between. This CDR3 comprises 14 residues. Germline V gives CDR1 LNHDA, CDR2 SQIVND (reference sequence). In DNA form, the CDR3 reads TGTGCCAGTACCCCCGGCGGGGGGCGACAGCCCCAGCATTTT. Amino acids: CASTPGGGRQPQHF.

The chain employs TRBV6-4 and TRBJ1-2, with D unresolved. V was trimmed by 4 bases and J by 8 bases, leaving 14 bases between them. Per the germline V gene, CDR1 is MRHNA and CDR2 is SNTAGT. This CDR3 has 13 residues. CDR3 region: CASSVVGMGGYTF. The CDR3 nucleotides read TGTGCCAGCAGTGTGGTAGGTATGGGCGGCTACACCTTC.

The rearrangement joins TRBV2 to TRBJ1-5; tentatively, D is TRBD1 (6 bases). CDR1 and CDR2 (germline): SNHLY, FYNNEI. The CDR3 has 14 amino acids. V lost 7 bases, J lost 2 bases, and 12 bases lay in between. CDR3 DNA: TGTGCCAGCAAGTTACAGGGTGGCAATCAGCCCCAGCATTTT. This sequence encodes CASKLQGGNQPQHF.

This chain uses TRBV2 with TRBJ1-1; D ambiguous. The CDR3 has 11 amino acids. The V and J ends lost 5 bases and 10 bases respectively, with 11 bases between them. Germline loops: CDR1 SNHLY, CDR2 FYNNEI. The CDR3 spells CASSFDKGAFF. The CDR3 bases are TGTGCCAGCAGTTTTGACAAAGGAGCTTTCTTT.

This clone has only one observation. The J gene is TRBJ1-1, the V gene TRBV7-9, with TRBD1 identical over 8 bases. Germline V gene lookup returns CDR1 SEHNR and CDR2 FQNEAQ (reference sequence). V gave up 5 bases and J gave up 4 bases; unmatched junction bases: 9. This CDR3 comprises 15 residues. The CDR3 DNA follows: TGTGCCAGCAGCCCGCCGACAGGGGACGGCACTGAAGCTTTCTTT. Translated: CASSPPTGDGTEAFF.

The CDR3 DNA reads as TGCGCCAGCAGCCGCGGACAGGGGGCGGGCACTGAAGCTTTCTTT. Translation gives CASSRGQGAGTEAFF. The rearrangement uses TRBV5-1 and TRBJ1-1; TRBD1 agrees at 11 bases. The CDR3 length is 15 residues. V shed 4 bases, J shed 4 bases, and the junction held 6 bases outside the gene matches. Germline V gene sequence: CDR1 SGHRS, CDR2 YFSETQ. Full variable domain (remainder filled in from reference TRBV5-1 and TRBJ1-1): KAGVTQTPRYLIKTRGQQVTLSCSPISGHRSVSWYQQTPGQGLQFLFEYFSETQRNKGNFPGRFSGRQFSNSRSEMNVSTLELGDSALYLCASSRGQGAGTEAFFGQGTRLTVV.

In this sample, this clone turned up once. The chain couples TRBV28 to TRBJ2-1; D might be TRBD2 (5 bases). The germline V and J ends were trimmed by 5 bases and 0 bases, with 14 bases remaining between them. This CDR3 is 16 amino acids long. Germline V gene data show CDR1 as MDHEN and CDR2 as SYDVKM. The CDR3 spells CASSALAISSYNEQFF. The CDR3 coding sequence is TGTGCCAGCAGTGCCTTAGCGATAAGCTCCTACAATGAGCAGTTCTTC.

In this sample, this clone turned up many times. The chain joins TRBV4-2 to TRBJ2-7; 7 bases line up with TRBD2. The CDR3 consists of 16 residues. V lost 0 bases to trimming and J lost 2 bases; unmatched junction nucleotides: 7. Germline V gene data show CDR1 as LGHNA and CDR2 as YNFKEQ. CDR3 protein: CASSQEGEGSPYEQYF. The CDR3 bases are TGTGCCAGCAGCCAAGAAGGGGAGGGGTCCCCCTACGAGCAGTACTTC.

The rearrangement joins TRBV19 to TRBJ2-2; D perhaps matches TRBD1 (6 bases). V shed 4 bases and J shed 1 base, with 10 bases lying between them. The CDR3 consists of 15 residues. The V gene's germline CDR1 is LNHDA and CDR2 SQIVND (reference sequence). The CDR3 loop reads CASSTGTKNTGELFF. CDR3 sequence (DNA): TGTGCCAGTAGTACCGGGACAAAGAACACCGGGGAGCTGTTTTTT.

V and J are TRBV6-1 and TRBJ2-2, with D unresolved. Trimming took 3 bases from V and 8 from J, leaving 10 bases between them. The CDR3 length is 13 residues. The V gene's germline CDR1 is MNHNS and CDR2 SASEGT. CDR3 amino acids: CASSETPTGELFF. CDR3 nucleotide sequence: TGTGCCAGCAGTGAGACCCCGACTGGGGAGCTGTTTTTT.

This chain links TRBV7-2 with TRBJ2-5, with D possibly matching TRBD2 (6 bases). CDR1 is SGHTA, CDR2 FQGNSA, per germline. This CDR3 is built from 12 residues. The ends were cut back, 3 bases at V and 5 bases at J, with 7 bases in the middle. The CDR3 bases are TGTGCCAGCAGCTTTCGGGGGGAGACCCAGTACTTC. This translates into CASSFRGETQYF.

The sample holds one count of this clone. This rearrangement joins TRBV5-1 to TRBJ1-2, with D unclear. CDR1 SGHRS and CDR2 YFSETQ come from the germline V gene. The CDR3 is made up of 13 amino acids. The germline V and J ends were trimmed by 4 bases and 7 bases, with 14 bases remaining between them. Written as DNA, the CDR3 is TGCGCCAGCAGCCCCCTTCGGGGAGTTGGCTACACCTTC. Translated, it gives CASSPLRGVGYTF.

This sequence joins TRBV10-1 and TRBJ2-1; 11 positions match TRBD2. V lost 3 bases and J lost 3; bases outside the gene matches: 7. The CDR3 has 17 residues. The germline gives CDR1 WNHNN, CDR2 SYGVQD (reference sequence). CDR3 bases: TGCGCCAGCAGTGACGAACTAGCGGGGGAGATCTACAATGAGCAGTTCTTC. It codes for CASSDELAGEIYNEQFF.

The chain combines TRBV27 with TRBJ1-1; D is unresolved. The CDR3 extends over 13 amino acids. Germline assignment: CDR1 MNHEY and CDR2 SMNVEV (reference sequence). V lost 5 bases and J lost 7, with 14 bases in between. The CDR3 nucleotides are TGTGCCAGCAGTCCCGGTCCCGCCTTTGAAGCTTTCTTT. Its protein is CASSPGPAFEAFF.

V usage is TRBV5-1 and J usage is TRBJ2-3; no clear D gene. Trimming shortened V by 10 bases and J by 2 bases, and 14 bases separated the two germline ends. The CDR3 totals 13 residues. Germline-derived CDR1 and CDR2 are SGHRS and YFSETQ. This CDR3 reads CAGYRSYTDTQYF. The CDR3 region has the DNA TGCGCCGGCTACAGAAGCTACACAGATACGCAGTATTTT. The full variable domain, with the rest looked up from reference TRBV5-1 and TRBJ2-3, is KAGVTQTPRYLIKTRGQQVTLSCSPISGHRSVSWYQQTPGQGLQFLFEYFSETQRNKGNFPGRFSGRQFSNSRSEMNVSTLELGDSALYLCAGYRSYTDTQYFGPGTRLTVL.

The chain has TRBV29-1 and TRBJ2-1; the D gene is possibly TRBD1 (6 bases). Between the trimmed V and J ends, which lost 6 bases and 4 bases, there was a span of 13 bases. There are 13 residues in the CDR3. CDR1 is SQVTM, CDR2 ANQGSEA, per germline. Here the CDR3 DNA reads TGCAGCGTCCAAGCGGACAGATACAATGAGCAGTTCTTC. Translation: CSVQADRYNEQFF.

The chain combines TRBV2 with TRBJ2-7, with TRBD1 identical over 8 bases. In germline, CDR1 is SNHLY, CDR2 FYNNEI. V trimming: 6 bases; J trimming: 3 bases; junction bases outside the gene matches: 4. CDR3 length: 13 amino acids. CDR3 nucleotides: TGTGCCAGCAGCAGGACAGGGATCTACGAGCAGTACTTC. Its protein is CASSRTGIYEQYF.

This clone was seen a few times. J is TRBJ1-1 and V is TRBV7-9; D not certain. Germline CDR1 is SEHNR and CDR2 is FQNEAQ (reference sequence). The CDR3 covers 11 residues. V lost 5 bases and J lost 13, with 14 bases in between. The CDR3 sequence is CASSPAGKVFF. The CDR3 DNA sequence: TGTGCCAGCAGCCCTGCGGGGAAAGTTTTCTTT.

The V and J genes are TRBV19 and TRBJ2-2; a possible D gene is TRBD1 (5 bases). Looked up from germline, CDR1 is LNHDA and CDR2 is SQIVND (reference sequence). This CDR3 comprises 15 residues. The ends were cut back, 1 base at V and 4 bases at J, with 10 bases in the middle. The CDR3 DNA follows: TGTGCCAGTAGTATAGCAGGGTGGGGCACCGGGGAGCTGTTTTTT. Protein product: CASSIAGWGTGELFF.

The genes are TRBV7-6 and TRBJ2-6; D possibly corresponds to TRBD1 (5 bases). Germline loops: CDR1 SGHVS, CDR2 FNYEAQ. The CDR3 consists of 16 residues. Trimming left V 1 base short and J 2 bases short, with 9 bases between. The CDR3 DNA reads TGTGCCAGCAGCTTAGGGGGCCGTACTGGGGCCAACGTCCTGACTTTC. Its translation: CASSLGGRTGANVLTF.

This clone showed up just once. The V and J genes are TRBV6-1 and TRBJ2-7; D gene unclear. The CDR3 totals 14 residues. The V and J ends lost 1 base and 6 bases respectively, with 13 bases between them. The V gene's germline CDR1 is MNHNS and CDR2 SASEGT. Here the CDR3 DNA reads TGTGCCAGCAGTGAAGGGCCCCAGACGGGCGAGCAGTACTTC. Translation gives CASSEGPQTGEQYF.

CDR3 nucleotide sequence: TGTGCCAGCAGCTTTCTGACAGGCGACTCCTACGAGCAGTACTTC. It is translated as CASSFLTGDSYEQYF. The chain recombines TRBV7-2 with TRBJ2-7; weak D call: TRBD1 (6 bases). This CDR3 region has 15 residues. Trimming shortened V by 3 bases and J by 0 bases, and 12 bases separated the two germline ends. In germline, CDR1 is SGHTA, CDR2 FQGNSA.

CDR3 sequence (DNA): TGTGCCAGCAGCTCCACCTTCAGGGGCGTTAACACCGGGGAGCTGTTTTTT. Its translation is CASSSTFRGVNTGELFF. The chain employs TRBV13 and TRBJ2-2, with D maybe TRBD1 (6 bases). The V gene lost 4 bases and the J gene lost 2 bases, with 17 bases spanning the gap. CDR3 size: 17 residues. Germline CDR1 reads PRHDT; CDR2 reads FYEKMQ (reference sequence).